This TCR beta chain was recorded in a study of shared clonotypes between healthy human individuals. Clones were read by immunoSEQ multiplex PCR, and TCRdb kept only the in-frame ones, dropping some. Of 2,500,000 or so clones in the sample, 85% to 95% were seen once. Deletions cut 5 bases from V and 7 bases from J, with 13 bases between. Germline CDR1 SGDLS, CDR2 YYNGEE. The CDR3 spans 13 residues. This rearrangement joins TRBV9 to TRBJ2-1; D is possibly TRBD1 (5 bases). The receptor's source is a man younger than 35 in good health. Some clones in this sample may be carry-over from other donors' samples. The sample consisted of naive CD4+ T cells from PBMCs. Regarding subset: CD45RA+ positively selected. The CDR3 nucleotides read TGTGCCAGCAGTCTAGGGGCAGAGAATGAGCAGTTCTTC. Amino acids: CASSLGAENEQFF.